The 12 T cell receptor beta chains below were found in one sample sequenced in a study of early T cells in non-severe SARS-CoV-2 infection. One entry per CDR3 protein results from TCRdb running MiXCR on the 5' RACE reads. The data show some 87,000 distinct CDR3 sequences, with roughly 13% seen just once and around 1.5% held by the top ten. Sequenced: whole blood. The receptors originated from an adult who was a healthcare worker with PCR-confirmed SARS-CoV-2 infection or an uninfected control (not recorded which).

In its sample, this clonotype was seen many times. The rearrangement joins TRBV7-8 to TRBJ2-3; 13 bases fit TRBD2. The CDR3 spans 16 residues. The V and J ends lost 6 bases and 4 bases, in that order; junction bases with no gene match: 7. Germline V lookup: CDR1 SGHVS, CDR2 FQNEAQ. The chain's CDR3 is CASRPTSGGAPDTQYF. In DNA form, the CDR3 reads TGTGCCAGCAGACCTACTAGCGGGGGGGCCCCAGATACGCAGTATTTT.

This clonotype was recorded many times. The chain uses TRBV27 and TRBJ2-7; unclear D gene. From germline, CDR1 is MNHEY and CDR2 SMNVEV (reference sequence). The CDR3 spans 16 residues. V was shortened by 6 bases and J by 3 bases, with 21 bases between the two germline ends. CDR3 sequence: CASRGFSDRDYYEQYF. The CDR3 DNA reads TGTGCCAGCAGAGGGTTCAGTGATAGGGATTACTACGAGCAGTACTTC.

This clonotype was detected many times. The chain carries TRBV7-8 and TRBJ2-1, with D uncertain. From germline, CDR1 is SGHVS and CDR2 FQNEAQ. This CDR3 has 14 amino acids. V gave up 2 bases and J gave up 10 bases, with 15 bases separating them. CDR3 in amino acids: CASSLSLHRSEQFF. The CDR3 DNA reads as TGTGCCAGCAGCTTATCTCTCCACCGAAGCGAGCAGTTCTTC.

This rearrangement joins TRBV5-1 to TRBJ2-3, with a weak D call TRBD2 (5 bases). Germline V lookup: CDR1 SGHRS, CDR2 YFSETQ. There are 14 residues in the CDR3. Deletions cut 2 bases from V and 1 base from J, with 8 bases between. CDR3 nucleotide sequence: TGCGCCAGCAGCTTTATTAGCGGCACAGATACGCAGTATTTT. Amino acids: CASSFISGTDTQYF.

The chain links TRBV6-4 to TRBJ1-1; D is perhaps TRBD1 (6 bases). V shed 6 bases and J shed 3 bases, with 20 bases lying between them. Germline V gene data show CDR1 as MRHNA and CDR2 as SNTAGT. The CDR3 spans 16 residues. The CDR3 here is CASRESGWGGYTEAFF. The CDR3 DNA reads as TGTGCCAGCAGAGAGAGTGGTTGGGGGGGCTACACTGAAGCTTTCTTT.

In its sample, this clonotype was seen many times. The J gene is TRBJ1-5, the V gene TRBV27; D is undetermined. The CDR3 length is 17 residues. Germline-derived CDR1 and CDR2 are MNHEY and SMNVEV (reference sequence). Trimming took 0 bases from V and 3 from J, leaving 15 bases between them. The CDR3 bases are TGTGCCAGCAGTTTATCGGATTCGAGTCCGTACAATCAGCCCCAGCATTTT. It codes for CASSLSDSSPYNQPQHF.

In its sample, this clonotype was seen many times. The genes are TRBV20-1 and TRBJ1-2; tentative D call: TRBD1 (6 bases). Trimming cost V 6 bases and J 4 bases, with 18 bases left between them. Germline V CDR1 and CDR2: DFQATT, SNEGSKA (reference sequence). This CDR3 comprises 14 residues. In DNA, the CDR3 is TGCAGTGCAGGGGGGACCCAAGAAGGCTATGGCTACACCTTC. It encodes CSAGGTQEGYGYTF.

This clonotype was detected a few times. This chain joins TRBV5-1 and TRBJ1-1, with TRBD1 matching over 7 bases. The germline CDR1 and CDR2 sequences are SGHRS and YFSETQ. The CDR3 length is 12 residues. V lost 2 bases and J lost 10; bases outside the gene matches: 5. The CDR3 DNA reads as TGCGCCAGCAGCTTCGACAGGGCGAGAGCTTTCTTT. Its translation: CASSFDRARAFF.

For the CDR3, the DNA is TGTGCCTGGAGTGTGACTTTGGTCACTGAAGCTTTCTTT. It translates to CAWSVTLVTEAFF. This rearrangement joins TRBV30 to TRBJ1-1; no definite D call. The ends were cut back, 0 bases at V and 4 bases at J, with 9 bases in the middle. The CDR3 loop spans 13 amino acids. Germline V CDR1 and CDR2: GTSNPN, SVGIG (reference sequence).

The chain has TRBV4-1 and TRBJ2-3; D call uncertain. V shed 1 base and J shed 0 bases, with 11 bases lying between them. CDR3 length: 16 amino acids. Germline values: CDR1 MGHRA, CDR2 YSYEKL. The CDR3 DNA is TGCGCCAGCAGCCAAGTTGCCCTCCCTAGCACAGATACGCAGTATTTT. This sequence encodes CASSQVALPSTDTQYF.

This clonotype was counted only a few times. The V and J genes are TRBV9 and TRBJ1-1; no reliable D call. CDR1 and CDR2 from the germline V gene are SGDLS and YYNGEE. V was clipped by 0 bases and J by 1 base, with 7 bases between them. The CDR3 totals 14 residues. The CDR3 spells CASSVAGWNTEAFF. The CDR3 nucleotides read TGTGCCAGCAGCGTAGCAGGCTGGAACACTGAAGCTTTCTTT.

This clonotype appeared a few times. The chain carries TRBV18 and TRBJ1-1; 9 nucleotides agree with TRBD1. The CDR3 runs to 17 residues. The V gene end was trimmed by 3 bases and the J gene end by 4 bases; junction bases not matched to a gene: 12. Germline V gene data show CDR1 as KGHSH and CDR2 as LQKENI. The CDR3 sequence is CASSPTGTGPGGTEAFF. DNA of the CDR3: TGTGCCAGCTCACCTACCGGGACAGGGCCGGGGGGCACTGAAGCTTTCTTT.